This T cell receptor (beta chain) came from a study of cytomegalovirus exposure and HLA in healthy donors. Study at large: There were 70 million to 95 million unique TCRs (from HLA-typed donors) in an early data release. Approximately 81% of around 400 genotyped donors fell in the Caucasian-associated ancestry cluster. Study outcomes and limitations: Data from an earlier analysis indicated that most TCR beta V segments were productive either about 90% or about 30% of the time. In a later analysis, productive TCRs from donors in an Asian-associated ancestry cluster reportedly carried fewer N-insertions than the cohort mean.

Worth noting for this clone: The antigen is undetermined.

The PCR made use of 60 Vbeta and 13 Jbeta primers. Here immunoSEQ multiplex PCR was the method, and the copy in TCRdb shows in-frame clones only, minus some. This table has about 190,000 clones, roughly 77% appearing once. V was pared by 0 bases and J by 6 bases, with 13 bases between. The CDR3 loop spans 16 amino acids. The germline gives CDR1 SGHDT, CDR2 YYEEEE. This receptor was taken from a woman between 50 and 59 years old in good health and CMV-seronegative. Sequencing was done on a sample of PBMCs. The chain links TRBV5-6 to TRBJ1-6, with D perhaps matching TRBD1 (6 bases). CDR3 residues: CASSLASGRGNSPLHF. CDR3 bases: TGTGCCAGCAGCTTGGCTTCCGGCAGGGGTAATTCACCCCTCCACTTT.